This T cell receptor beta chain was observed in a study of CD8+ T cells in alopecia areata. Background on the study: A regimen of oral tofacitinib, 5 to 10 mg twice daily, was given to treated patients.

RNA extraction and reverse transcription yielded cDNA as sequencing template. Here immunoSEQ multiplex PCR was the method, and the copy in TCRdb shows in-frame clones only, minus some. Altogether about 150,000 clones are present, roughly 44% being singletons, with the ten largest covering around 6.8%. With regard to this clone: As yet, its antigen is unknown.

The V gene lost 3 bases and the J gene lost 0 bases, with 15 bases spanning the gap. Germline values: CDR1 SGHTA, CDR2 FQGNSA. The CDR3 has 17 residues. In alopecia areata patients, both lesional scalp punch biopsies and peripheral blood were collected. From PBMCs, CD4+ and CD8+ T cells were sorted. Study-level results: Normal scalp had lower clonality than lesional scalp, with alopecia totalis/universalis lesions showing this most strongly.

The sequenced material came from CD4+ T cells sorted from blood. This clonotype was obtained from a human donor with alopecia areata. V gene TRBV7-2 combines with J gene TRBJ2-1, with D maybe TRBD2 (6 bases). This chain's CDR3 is CASSFPTAGSSYNEQFF. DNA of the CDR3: TGTGCCAGCAGCTTCCCAACAGCGGGCAGCTCCTACAATGAGCAGTTCTTC.